The clone carrying this T cell receptor (beta chain) has a handful of counts. Antigen specificity is unknown. These data belong to a study of beta chain features in type 1 diabetes. On the study more broadly: The patient and healthy donor groups were comparable for age, gender and cell yields. Study-wide results and limits: In every one of the four CD4+ subsets, TCRB CDR3s were moderately but significantly shorter in Type 1 diabetes patients. A pattern of fewer insertions and more deletions at VDJ junctions was seen in type 1 diabetes patients. Cells that show high TCR expression could be over-represented by cDNA sequencing.

Reverse transcribing all isolated RNA meant expressed TCRB transcripts were sequenced. Generated by immunoSEQ multiplex PCR, the TCRdb table keeps only in-frame clones and is missing some. The data show hundreds of thousands of clones, around 15% seen once. Trimming pared 0 bases from V and 2 bases from J, leaving 14 bases between. The CDR3 spans 16 residues. CDR1 and CDR2 from the germline V gene are GTSNPN and SVGIG (reference sequence). The receptor was derived from a man aged 18 to 30 with type 1 diabetes. The V gene is TRBV30, the J gene TRBJ2-4; D perhaps matches TRBD1 (6 bases). Sequencing used naive CD4+ T cells from blood. The CDR3 nucleotides read TGTGCCTGGAGTGTCGGACAGCCTGGGACCAAAAACATTCAGTACTTC. Protein: CAWSVGQPGTKNIQYF.